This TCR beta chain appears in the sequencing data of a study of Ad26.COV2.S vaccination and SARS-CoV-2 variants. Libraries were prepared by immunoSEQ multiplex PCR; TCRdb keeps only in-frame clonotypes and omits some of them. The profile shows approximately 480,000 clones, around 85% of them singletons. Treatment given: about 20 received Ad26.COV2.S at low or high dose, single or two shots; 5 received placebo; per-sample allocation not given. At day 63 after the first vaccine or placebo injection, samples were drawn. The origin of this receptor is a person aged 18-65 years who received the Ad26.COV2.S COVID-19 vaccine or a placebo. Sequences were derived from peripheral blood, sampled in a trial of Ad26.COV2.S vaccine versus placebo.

CDR3 nucleotide sequence: TGTGCCATCAGAACAACTGGGGCCAACGTCCTGACTTTC. This translates into CAIRTTGANVLTF. This chain links TRBV10-3 with TRBJ2-6; D is undetermined. There are 13 residues in the CDR3. The V gene lost 6 bases and the J gene lost 2 bases, with 5 bases spanning the gap. The V gene's germline CDR1 is ENHRY and CDR2 SYGVKD.